These 7 T cell receptor beta chains came from one sample sequenced in a study of CD8 T cells in Susac syndrome. Reverse transcription of roughly 0.45 to 1 ug RNA was performed with random hexamers. In TCRdb, the immunoSEQ multiplex PCR reads were re-called with MiXCR into one record per CDR3 protein. The data contain approximately 300,000 distinct CDR3 sequences, around nine tenths of them singletons. What was sequenced was CD8+ T cells from PBMCs. These receptors all come from a human donor with multiple sclerosis.

V and J are TRBV28 and TRBJ2-1; D remains unclear. Germline V CDR1 and CDR2: MDHEN, SYDVKM. The CDR3 spans 15 residues. Deletions cut 8 bases from V and 2 bases from J, with 16 bases between. The CDR3 here is CASSPRPFPYNEQFF. Here the CDR3 DNA reads TGTGCCAGCTCACCCCGGCCCTTCCCCTACAATGAGCAGTTCTTC.

The V and J genes are TRBV6-1 and TRBJ2-2, with TRBD2 matching over 8 bases. Looked up from germline, CDR1 is MNHNS and CDR2 is SASEGT. The length of the CDR3 is 16 residues. J gave up 4 bases and V 6 bases, and 10 bases lay outside the gene matches. CDR3 in DNA: TGTGCCAGCAGCCCCTCCGGGGGGGAGGTCACCGGGGAGCTGTTTTTT. This encodes CASSPSGGEVTGELFF.

V is TRBV20-1 and J is TRBJ2-7; 8 nucleotides agree with TRBD1. Germline CDR1 is DFQATT and CDR2 is SNEGSKA (reference sequence). With V trimmed by 3 bases and J by 6 bases, 28 bases remained unmatched. The CDR3 consists of 20 residues. The CDR3 reads CSASPTDIRFADRGYSEQYF. CDR3 nucleotide sequence: TGCAGTGCTAGCCCAACCGACATCCGCTTCGCCGACAGGGGATATTCCGAGCAGTACTTC.

The rearrangement joins TRBV9 to TRBJ1-1, with a weak D call TRBD1 (6 bases). V was clipped by 3 bases and J by 1 base, with 13 bases between them. The CDR3 is 15 amino acids. CDR1 is SGDLS, CDR2 YYNGEE, per germline. CDR3 DNA: TGTGCCAGCAGCGGCGGACAGATACCGAACACTGAAGCTTTCTTT. This translates into CASSGGQIPNTEAFF.

The chain is built from TRBV3-1 and TRBJ1-5, with D unclear. The V end was cut by 1 base, the J end by 0 bases, with 7 bases between. In germline, CDR1 is LGHDT, CDR2 YNNKEL (reference sequence). This CDR3 region has 15 residues. In nucleotides, the CDR3 is TGTGCCAGCAGCCAAGGGCAGTATAGCAATCAGCCCCAGCATTTT. Amino acid sequence: CASSQGQYSNQPQHF.

The rearrangement links TRBV28 to TRBJ1-5; the D is unclear. CDR1 MDHEN and CDR2 SYDVKM come from the germline V gene. Trimming stripped 3 bases from V and 3 bases from J, with 6 bases between. CDR3 length: 13 residues. The CDR3 region is CASSLVANQPQHF. CDR3 in DNA: TGTGCCAGCAGTTTGGTGGCCAATCAGCCCCAGCATTTT.

The chain recombines TRBV28 with TRBJ1-5; a weak D match, TRBD1 (6 bases). Germline V CDR1 and CDR2: MDHEN, SYDVKM. The CDR3 contains 14 residues. V lost 10 bases and J lost 1, with 14 bases in between. The CDR3, as DNA: TGTGCCACGACCGGGGGCGGGAGCAATCAGCCCCAGCATTTT. This sequence encodes CATTGGGSNQPQHF.